This T cell receptor (beta chain) is drawn from a study of cytomegalovirus exposure and HLA in healthy donors. The PCR ran on 60 Vbeta and 13 Jbeta primers. The method was immunoSEQ multiplex PCR; TCRdb's version includes in-frame clones alone and lacks a portion of them. The table records more than 90,000 clones, around 73% of them present only once. CDR1 MNHEY and CDR2 SVGAGI come from the germline V gene. With 7 bases clipped from V and 5 bases from J, the junction kept 6 bases outside the gene matches. The length of the CDR3 is 13 residues. This TCR came from a woman in her thirties or forties in good health and CMV-seropositive. V is TRBV6-5 and J is TRBJ2-5, with 8 nucleotides matching TRBD2. The sequenced sample consisted of PBMCs. The CDR3 bases are TGTGCCAGCAATCTAGCGGGCTGGGAGACCCAGTACTTC. Translated, it gives CASNLAGWETQYF.